This TCR beta chain was retrieved from a study of lymphopenia after photon versus proton radiotherapy. Losses at the gene ends were 5 bases for V and 1 base for J; bases not matched to a gene: 8. The CDR3 sequence is 15 residues long. Germline V gives CDR1 MDHEN, CDR2 SYDVKM. Findings of the study overall: Proton therapy kept repertoires fairly stable, unlike photons, which gained effector/memory cells.

There are a few counts of this clone. As yet, its antigen is unknown. Assay used: immunoSEQ multiplex PCR; TCRdb lists only in-frame clones, some missing. The data hold 30,000 to 35,000 clones, with 89% observed a single time. The chain is built from TRBV28 and TRBJ2-7; 7 positions agree with TRBD1. The material sequenced was peripheral blood, taken from a patient treated with proton-based radiotherapy. This clonotype was sampled from a woman aged 70-85 years with pancreatic cancer. Some clones in this sample may be carry-over from other donors' samples. The CDR3 spells CASSVNRDSSYEQYF. In DNA, the CDR3 is TGTGCCAGCAGTGTAAACCGGGACAGTTCCTACGAGCAGTACTTC.